The source of this TCR beta chain is a study of cytomegalovirus exposure and HLA in healthy donors. Primers: 60 Vbeta forward and 13 Jbeta reverse. Clones were read by immunoSEQ multiplex PCR, and TCRdb kept only the in-frame ones, dropping some. This table lists tens of thousands of clones. This sequence was found in a woman aged 25 to 39 in good health and CMV-seronegative. What was sequenced was PBMCs.

Here the CDR3 DNA reads TGTGCCAGCAGCTTGTCCAGGGCCTACGAGCAGTACTTC. This sequence encodes CASSLSRAYEQYF. The chain couples TRBV11-2 to TRBJ2-7; D possibly corresponds to TRBD1 (5 bases). The CDR3 is 13 residues long. Germline values: CDR1 SGHAT, CDR2 FQNNGV. Trimming removed 3 bases from V and 2 bases from J, with 8 bases in between.